This T cell receptor beta chain was retrieved from a study of blood T cells in healthy people across ages. General observations from the study: There was a strong correlation between TCR beta diversity and naive T cell percentage. Versus aged donors, long-lived donors had higher diversity and more naive CD4+ cells. The study regarded diversity estimates from one million T cells as underestimates.

PCR was performed a second time for roughly 7 to 11 cycles using a sample-barcoded 5' primer and a J-beta primer mix. MiXCR was run by TCRdb on the 5' RACE reads, yielding one entry per CDR3 protein. The repertoire holds some 850,000 distinct CDR3 sequences, with roughly 24% as singletons. For this clonotype: Its target is unknown.

These data also formed part of another study, on T cells of mothers and their children. As that study records: There was no detection of any persistent microchimeric T cell clones.

This sequence originates from a boy between 10 and 17 years old in good health. The sequenced sample was blood.

This CDR3 is CVTRRTSSYEQYF. CDR3 nucleotide sequence: TGTGTCACAAGGCGGACCTCCTCCTACGAGCAGTACTTC. The rearrangement links TRBV27 to TRBJ2-7; D not resolved. In germline, CDR1 is MNHEY, CDR2 SMNVEV (reference sequence). The CDR3 has 13 amino acids.